A selection of T cell receptor beta chains follows, all from one sample in a study of Graves' ophthalmopathy and Graves' hyperthyroidism. TCRdb called the multiplex PCR reads again in MiXCR, with one record for every CDR3 protein. In the table there are under 200,000 distinct CDR3 sequences, 30% to 45% of which are singletons. The sequenced sample was peripheral blood. The receptors were sampled from a woman in her thirties or forties with Graves' ophthalmopathy. The CDR3 runs from the conserved cysteine through the conserved F or W. Each record gives: clone size, V gene, D gene, J gene, CDR3 protein, CDR3 DNA. D genes are given only for firm matches. Clone size is not always given. Where it is, it says once, few, many or a class for expanded clones.

abundance: -
v_gene: TRBV7-2
d_gene: TRBD1
j_gene: TRBJ2-7
CDR3aa: CASSFGQGASYEQYF
CDR3nt: TGTGCCAGCAGCTTCGGACAGGGGGCTTCCTACGAGCAGTACTTC

abundance: many
v_gene: TRBV12-3/TRBV12-4
d_gene: -
j_gene: TRBJ2-7
CDR3aa: CASSGDIFSYEQYF
CDR3nt: TGTGCCAGCAGCGGGGACATATTCTCCTACGAGCAGTACTTC

abundance: medium-sized
v_gene: TRBV6-2/TRBV6-3
d_gene: -
j_gene: TRBJ1-1
CDR3aa: CASRTNTEAFF
CDR3nt: TGTGCCAGCAGAACCAACACTGAAGCTTTCTTT

abundance: many
v_gene: TRBV4-2
d_gene: TRBD2
j_gene: TRBJ2-2
CDR3aa: CASSQISGGAGGELFF
CDR3nt: TGTGCCAGCAGCCAGATTAGCGGGGGGGCCGGCGGGGAGCTGTTTTTT

abundance: -
v_gene: TRBV6-8
d_gene: TRBD2
j_gene: TRBJ2-7
CDR3aa: CASTAIAGVYEQYF
CDR3nt: TGTGCCAGCACAGCCATAGCGGGAGTTTACGAGCAGTACTTC

abundance: -
v_gene: TRBV12-3/TRBV12-4
d_gene: -
j_gene: TRBJ2-5
CDR3aa: CASSLFAGTQYF
CDR3nt: TGTGCCAGCAGTTTGTTCGCGGGGACCCAGTACTTC

abundance: -
v_gene: TRBV28
d_gene: -
j_gene: TRBJ2-7
CDR3aa: CASRDFGYEQYF
CDR3nt: TGTGCCAGCAGGGACTTTGGCTACGAGCAGTACTTC

abundance: many
v_gene: TRBV5-1
d_gene: -
j_gene: TRBJ1-1
CDR3aa: CASSLGSNTEAFF
CDR3nt: TGCGCCAGCAGCTTGGGGTCGAACACTGAAGCTTTCTTT

abundance: many
v_gene: TRBV7-9
d_gene: TRBD1
j_gene: TRBJ1-6
CDR3aa: CASSLGTGTGDSPLHF
CDR3nt: TGTGCCAGCAGCTTAGGCACTGGGACAGGGGATTCACCCCTCCACTTT

abundance: -
v_gene: TRBV2
d_gene: -
j_gene: TRBJ1-2
CDR3aa: CASWAGNGYTF
CDR3nt: TGTGCCAGCTGGGCGGGGAACGGCTACACCTTC

abundance: many
v_gene: TRBV6-2/TRBV6-3
d_gene: -
j_gene: TRBJ1-5
CDR3aa: CASSSAGSGNQPQHF
CDR3nt: TGTGCCAGCAGTTCTGCAGGGTCGGGCAATCAGCCCCAGCATTTT

abundance: -
v_gene: TRBV7-2
d_gene: -
j_gene: TRBJ1-2
CDR3aa: CASSFPGRNYGYTF
CDR3nt: TGTGCCAGCAGCTTTCCTGGCAGAAACTATGGCTACACCTTC

abundance: -
v_gene: TRBV7-2
d_gene: TRBD1
j_gene: TRBJ1-2
CDR3aa: CASSLRQGTSGYTF
CDR3nt: TGTGCCAGCAGCCTAAGACAGGGAACTAGTGGCTACACCTTC